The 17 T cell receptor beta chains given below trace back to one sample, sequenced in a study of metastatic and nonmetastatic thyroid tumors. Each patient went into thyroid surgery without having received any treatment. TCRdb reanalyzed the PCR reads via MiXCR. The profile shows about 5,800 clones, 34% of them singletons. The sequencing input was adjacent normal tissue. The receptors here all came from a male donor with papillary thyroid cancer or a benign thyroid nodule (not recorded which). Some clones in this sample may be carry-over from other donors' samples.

CDR3 loop: CASSSGQGTWWYEQYF. For the CDR3, the DNA is TGCGCCAGCAGCAGCGGACAGGGTACGTGGTGGTACGAGCAGTACTTC. The chain couples TRBV5-1 to TRBJ2-7, with 8 positions matching TRBD1. Per germline, CDR1 SGHRS and CDR2 YFSETQ. V gave up 4 bases and J gave up 4 bases; unmatched junction bases: 13. The CDR3 runs 16 residues.

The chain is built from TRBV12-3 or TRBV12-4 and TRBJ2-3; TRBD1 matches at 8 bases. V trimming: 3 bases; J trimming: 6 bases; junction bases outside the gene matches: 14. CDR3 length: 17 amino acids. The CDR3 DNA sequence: TGTGCCAGCAGTTTCCAGATCGGGACAGGCCTTGGGGATACGCAGTATTTT. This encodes CASSFQIGTGLGDTQYF.

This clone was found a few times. The CDR3 DNA sequence: TGTGCCAGCAGCACAGAGACCTACAATGAGCAGTTCTTC. Translation: CASSTETYNEQFF. The genes are TRBV6-1 and TRBJ2-1; D gene unclear. Germline assignment: CDR1 MNHNS and CDR2 SASEGT. This CDR3 region has 13 residues. Trimming left V 6 bases short and J 2 bases short, with 8 bases between.

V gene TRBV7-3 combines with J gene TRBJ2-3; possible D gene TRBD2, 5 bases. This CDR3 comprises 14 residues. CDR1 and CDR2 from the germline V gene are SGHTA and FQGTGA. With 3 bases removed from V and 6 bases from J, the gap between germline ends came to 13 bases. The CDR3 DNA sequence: TGTGCCAGCAGCTTGTCAGCGGCCCGGGATACGCAGTATTTT. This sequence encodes CASSLSAARDTQYF.

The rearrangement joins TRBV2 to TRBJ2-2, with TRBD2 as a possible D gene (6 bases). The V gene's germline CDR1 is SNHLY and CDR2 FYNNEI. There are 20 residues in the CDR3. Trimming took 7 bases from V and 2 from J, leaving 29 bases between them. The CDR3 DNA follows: TGTGCCAGCATTGCCCCTCCTGGTGGCGGGATTGGCCTTAACACCGGGGAGCTGTTTTTT. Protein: CASIAPPGGGIGLNTGELFF.

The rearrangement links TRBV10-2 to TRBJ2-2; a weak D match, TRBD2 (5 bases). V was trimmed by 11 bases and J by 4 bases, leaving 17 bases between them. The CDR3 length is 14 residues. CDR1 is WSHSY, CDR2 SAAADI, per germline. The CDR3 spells CASGGVGGTGELFF. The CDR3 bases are TGCGCCTCCGGAGGAGTAGGCGGCACCGGGGAGCTGTTTTTT.

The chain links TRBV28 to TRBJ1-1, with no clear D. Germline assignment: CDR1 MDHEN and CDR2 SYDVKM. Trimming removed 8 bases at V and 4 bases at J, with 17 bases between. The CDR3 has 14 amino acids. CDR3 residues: CASGLFPRGTEAFF. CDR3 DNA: TGTGCCAGCGGCCTATTCCCCCGGGGCACTGAAGCTTTCTTT.

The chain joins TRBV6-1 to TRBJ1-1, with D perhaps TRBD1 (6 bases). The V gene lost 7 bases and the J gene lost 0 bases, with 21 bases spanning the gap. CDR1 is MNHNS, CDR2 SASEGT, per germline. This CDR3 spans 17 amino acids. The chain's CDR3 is CASTNFWGTYLNTEAFF. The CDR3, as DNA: TGTGCCAGCACAAACTTCTGGGGGACATACCTGAACACTGAAGCTTTCTTT.

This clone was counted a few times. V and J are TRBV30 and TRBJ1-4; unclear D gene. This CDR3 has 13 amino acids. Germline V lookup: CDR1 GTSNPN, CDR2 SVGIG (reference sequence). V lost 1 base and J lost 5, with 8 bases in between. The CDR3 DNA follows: TGTGCCTGGAGTGAACAGCCGAATGAAAAACTGTTTTTT. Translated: CAWSEQPNEKLFF.

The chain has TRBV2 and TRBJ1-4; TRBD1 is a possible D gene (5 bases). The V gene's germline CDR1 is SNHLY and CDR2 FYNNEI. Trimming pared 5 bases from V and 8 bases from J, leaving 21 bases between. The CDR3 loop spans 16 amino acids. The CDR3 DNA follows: TGTGCCAGCAGTACCAGTGCCGGGATCGGGGGGGAAAAACTGTTTTTT. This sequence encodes CASSTSAGIGGEKLFF. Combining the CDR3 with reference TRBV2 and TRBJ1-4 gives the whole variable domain EPEVTQTPSHQVTQMGQEVILRCVPISNHLYFYWYRQILGQKVEFLVSFYNNEISEKSEIFDDQFSVERPDGSNFTLKIRSTKLEDSAMYFCASSTSAGIGGEKLFFGSGTQLSVL.

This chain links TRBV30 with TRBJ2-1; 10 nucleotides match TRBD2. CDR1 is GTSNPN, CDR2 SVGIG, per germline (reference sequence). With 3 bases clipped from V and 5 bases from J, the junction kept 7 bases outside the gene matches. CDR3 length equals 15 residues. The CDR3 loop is CAWSPAGGRHNEQFF. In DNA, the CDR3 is TGTGCCTGGAGCCCAGCGGGAGGGCGCCACAATGAGCAGTTCTTC.

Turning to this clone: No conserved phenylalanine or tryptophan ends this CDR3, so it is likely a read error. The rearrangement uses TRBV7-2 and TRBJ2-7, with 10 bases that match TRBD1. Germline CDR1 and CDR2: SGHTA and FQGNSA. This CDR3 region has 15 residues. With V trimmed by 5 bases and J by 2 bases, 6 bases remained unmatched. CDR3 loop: CASSLGQGGTYEQYL. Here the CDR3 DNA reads TGTGCCAGCAGCCTAGGACAGGGGGGGACCTACGAGCAGTACCTC.

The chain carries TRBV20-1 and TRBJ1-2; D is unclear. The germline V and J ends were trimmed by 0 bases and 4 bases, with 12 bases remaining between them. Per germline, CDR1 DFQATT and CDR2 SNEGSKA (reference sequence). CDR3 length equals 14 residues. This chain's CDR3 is CSARDRFGVYGYTF. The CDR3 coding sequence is TGCAGTGCTAGAGATCGGTTCGGGGTCTATGGCTACACCTTC.

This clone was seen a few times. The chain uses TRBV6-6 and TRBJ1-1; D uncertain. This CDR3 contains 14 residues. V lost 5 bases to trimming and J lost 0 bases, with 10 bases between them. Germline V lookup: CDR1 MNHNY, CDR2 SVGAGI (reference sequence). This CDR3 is CASSLEGLNTEAFF. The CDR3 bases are TGTGCCAGCAGTCTCGAGGGTCTGAACACTGAAGCTTTCTTT.

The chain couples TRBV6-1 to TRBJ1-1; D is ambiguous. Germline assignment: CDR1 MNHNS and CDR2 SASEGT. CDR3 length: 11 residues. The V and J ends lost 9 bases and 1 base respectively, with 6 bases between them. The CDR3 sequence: CARPRNTEAFF. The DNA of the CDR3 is TGTGCCAGACCCAGGAACACTGAAGCTTTCTTT.

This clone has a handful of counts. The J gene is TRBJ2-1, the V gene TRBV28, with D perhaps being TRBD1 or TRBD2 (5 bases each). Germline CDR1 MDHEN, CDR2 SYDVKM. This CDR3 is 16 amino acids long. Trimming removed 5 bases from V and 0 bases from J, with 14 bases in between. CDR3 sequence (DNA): TGTGCCAGCAGTCCCCTCGCCGGGGCCTCCTACAATGAGCAGTTCTTC. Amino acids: CASSPLAGASYNEQFF.

For the CDR3, the DNA is TGTGCCAGCAGCCCCCTCCGGCAGGGAGGCGAAAACACCATATATTTT. Its translation is CASSPLRQGGENTIYF. The V call is TRBV6-2 or TRBV6-3, the J call TRBJ1-3; D might be TRBD1 (5 bases). CDR3 length: 16 amino acids. The V gene lost 6 bases and the J gene lost 6 bases, with 21 bases spanning the gap. Germline lookup yields CDR1 MNHEY and CDR2 SVGEGT.